Listed below are T cell receptor beta chains from one sample, sequenced in a study of human T cells and chemical hapten exposure. One entry per CDR3 protein results from TCRdb running MiXCR on the 5' RACE reads. The table lists 110,000 or so distinct CDR3 sequences, approximately 20% of them singletons, with approximately 3% in the top ten. These receptors were taken from a human donor in good health. Both conserved end residues are part of each CDR3. The D gene is left open where the match is weak. Expanded clones get a size class; other rows say once, few or many, or leave the size out.

few | - | TRBJ2-5 | 12 | TRBV29-1 | CSARQSQETQYF | TGCAGCGCCCGACAGAGCCAAGAGACCCAGTACTTC
- | - | TRBJ2-7 | 16 | TRBV28 | CASSSPPQGPTYEQYF | TGTGCCAGCAGTTCCCCTCCACAGGGCCCAACCTACGAGCAGTACTTC
- | - | TRBJ2-7 | 14 | TRBV28 | CASKWERASYEQYF | TGTGCCAGCAAATGGGAGCGGGCCTCCTACGAGCAGTACTTC
few | TRBD2 | TRBJ2-3 | 17 | TRBV19 | CASSIVRAGDEADTQYF | TGTGCCAGTAGTATCGTTCGAGCGGGAGATGAAGCAGATACGCAGTATTTT
many | - | TRBJ1-5 | 16 | TRBV7-9 | CASSLGAGQFNQPQHF | TGTGCCAGCAGCTTAGGGGCCGGGCAGTTCAATCAGCCCCAGCATTTT
many | TRBD1 | TRBJ2-5 | 18 | TRBV30 | CAWSLGQFTTGPQETQYF | TGTGCCTGGAGCTTGGGACAGTTCACGACGGGACCCCAAGAGACCCAGTACTTC
- | TRBD2 | TRBJ2-2 | 19 | TRBV12-3/TRBV12-4 | CASKLGLASGRGETGELFF | TGTGCCAGTAAACTGGGGCTGGCTAGCGGGAGGGGTGAAACCGGGGAGCTGTTTTTT
- | TRBD2 | TRBJ2-1 | 15 | TRBV2 | CASKREADPPVSSKF | TGTGCCAGCAAGCGGGAGGCCGATCCGCCGGTGTCCAGCAAGTTC
few | TRBD2 | TRBJ2-5 | 18 | TRBV3-1 | CASSQGLAGAGEQETQYF | TGTGCCAGCAGCCAAGGACTAGCGGGAGCGGGGGAACAAGAGACCCAGTACTTC
few | - | TRBJ2-7 | 13 | TRBV30 | CAWSVNRAYEQYF | TGTGCCTGGAGTGTGAACAGAGCCTACGAGCAGTACTTC
many | - | TRBJ2-6 | 16 | TRBV12-3/TRBV12-4 | CASSRDTYSGANVLTF | TGTGCCAGCAGTCGAGACACCTACTCTGGGGCCAACGTCCTGACTTTC